A selection of T cell receptor beta chains follows, all from one sample in a study of T-cell memory formation after mild COVID-19. In TCRdb, the 5' RACE reads were re-called with MiXCR into one record per CDR3 protein. Among 110,000 or so distinct CDR3 sequences listed, 15% to 20% were seen once. What was sequenced was PBMCs or a T cell subset sorted from them (not recorded which). These receptors were collected from a man between 18 and 29 years old who had mild COVID-19 (a few samples of this study predate the infection). Cell type and time point are not known. CDR3s include the opening cysteine and the closing phenylalanine or tryptophan. A D gene is named only where the DNA matches it firmly. The size field is filled for only some rows; it gives once, few, many or a size class.

size,D,J,length,V,DNA,CDR3
few,NA,TRBJ2-3,16,TRBV9,TGTGCCAGCAGCGTAGATGAGAACCCTAACACAGATACGCAGTATTTT,CASSVDENPNTDTQYF
NA,NA,TRBJ2-2,15,TRBV6-5,TGTGCCAGCAGTAGTCTTCGCAGGAACACCGGGGAGCTGTTTTTT,CASSSLRRNTGELFF
few,NA,TRBJ2-3,14,TRBV29-1,TGCAGCGTTGATCAAAATTGGGGCACAGATACGCAGTATTTT,CSVDQNWGTDTQYF
few,TRBD1,TRBJ1-2,15,TRBV4-3,TGCGCCAGCAGCCCAAACCGACAGGGAGGGTATGGCTACACCTTC,CASSPNRQGGYGYTF
NA,NA,TRBJ1-1,13,TRBV3-1,TGTGCCAGCAGCCGGATTTCTGCTGATGAAGCTTTCTTT,CASSRISADEAFF
NA,NA,TRBJ1-1,16,TRBV7-2,TGTGCCAGCAGCTTTTCCCCCGGCAGGGGAGTGGGTGAAGCTTTCTTT,CASSFSPGRGVGEAFF
NA,TRBD2,TRBJ2-3,14,TRBV5-1,TGCGCCAGCAACCTAGCGGGGAGCGCAGATACGCAGTATTTT,CASNLAGSADTQYF
few,TRBD2,TRBJ2-7,16,TRBV4-1,TGCGCCAGCAGCCAGCGGGGGACTAGTTTCTCCTACGAGCAGTACTTC,CASSQRGTSFSYEQYF
NA,NA,TRBJ2-2,14,TRBV7-2,TGTGCCAGCAGCTTAGCTTCGACAAACGGGGAGCTGTTTTTT,CASSLASTNGELFF
few,TRBD1,TRBJ2-1,15,TRBV7-3,TGTGCCAGCAGCTTGGACAGGGGCTCCTACAATGAGCAGTTCTTC,CASSLDRGSYNEQFF
few,NA,TRBJ1-2,14,TRBV29-1,TGCAGCGTTGAGGGGAGGTTTACTAACTATGGCTACACCTTC,CSVEGRFTNYGYTF
NA,NA,TRBJ2-3,15,TRBV29-1,TGCAGCGCAACCCTGGGAGGTTCGAGCACAGATACGCAGTATTTT,CSATLGGSSTDTQYF
few,TRBD2,TRBJ2-3,15,TRBV6-5,TGTGCCAGCAGTCGCGGGGGGGCCCGTCGAGATACGCAGTATTTT,CASSRGGARRDTQYF
few,NA,TRBJ2-3,16,TRBV24-1,TGTGCCACCAGTAGTGGGCGGCGGGGGACAGGAGATACGCAGTATTTT,CATSSGRRGTGDTQYF
few,TRBD1,TRBJ2-3,14,TRBV30,TGTGCCTGGAGTGTAAGGGGGCCCACAGATACGCAGTATTTT,CAWSVRGPTDTQYF
NA,NA,TRBJ1-6,13,TRBV3-1,TGTGCCAGCAGCCCAACCAATCAGTCACCCCTCCACTTT,CASSPTNQSPLHF
few,NA,TRBJ1-5,13,TRBV6-2/TRBV6-3,TGTGCCAGCAGTTACTCCCGCCAGACACCCCAGCATTTT,CASSYSRQTPQHF
NA,NA,TRBJ2-3,15,TRBV11-2,TGTGCCAGCACAACGGGACACAGAAGCGGAGATACGCAGTATTTT,CASTTGHRSGDTQYF
many,TRBD1,TRBJ2-5,14,TRBV10-3,TGTGCCATCAGTGAAGGGACAGCGGAAGAGACCCAGTACTTC,CAISEGTAEETQYF
NA,TRBD2,TRBJ2-5,15,TRBV29-1,TGCAGCGTTGCCACTAGCGGGGGGCCCGGCGGGACCCAGTACTTC,CSVATSGGPGGTQYF
few,NA,TRBJ1-5,15,TRBV7-2,TGTGCCAGCAGCGTAGAACGGGGGCGTAATCAGCCCCAGCATTTT,CASSVERGRNQPQHF
few,NA,TRBJ1-2,14,TRBV7-9,TGTGCCAGCAGCTTAGAGACAGTTTCCTATGGCTACACCTTC,CASSLETVSYGYTF
NA,NA,TRBJ1-2,12,TRBV6-5,TGTGCCAGCAGGTCCGAAATCTATGGCTACACCTTC,CASRSEIYGYTF
many,TRBD1,TRBJ1-5,15,TRBV24-1,TGTGCCACCAGTGGGACAGGCGTCGGCAATCAGCCCCAGCATTTT,CATSGTGVGNQPQHF
NA,TRBD2,TRBJ2-2,14,TRBV29-1,TGCAGCGTGGAGGGACTAGCGAGGACCGGGGAGCTGTTTTTT,CSVEGLARTGELFF
many,NA,TRBJ2-3,14,TRBV7-9,TGTGCCAGCACCTCGAGGGGCTCCACAGATACGCAGTATTTT,CASTSRGSTDTQYF
NA,NA,TRBJ2-3,14,TRBV12-3/TRBV12-4,TGTGCCAGCAGTTTAGGACGGACCACAGATACGCAGTATTTT,CASSLGRTTDTQYF
NA,TRBD1,TRBJ2-2,16,TRBV4-1,TGCGCCAGCAGCCAAGAAGATACAGGGGTGACCGGGGAGCTGTTTTTT,CASSQEDTGVTGELFF
NA,NA,TRBJ2-3,12,TRBV2,TGTGCCAGCAGTGAACTGGAAGATACGCAGTATTTT,CASSELEDTQYF
few,TRBD2,TRBJ2-2,13,TRBV6-5,TGTGCCAGCAGTTTCGGACTAGCCGGGGAGCTGTTTTTT,CASSFGLAGELFF
few,NA,TRBJ2-7,12,TRBV12-3/TRBV12-4,TGTGCCAGCAGTCCTCGGGCCGGCGAGCAGTACTTC,CASSPRAGEQYF
NA,NA,TRBJ1-1,13,TRBV6-5,TGTGCCAGCAGTTACTCGGAAGGCGGTGAAGCTTTCTTT,CASSYSEGGEAFF
few,NA,TRBJ2-5,15,TRBV10-3,TGTGCCATCAGTGAACGCGGCAGGGAAGGAGAGACCCAGTACTTC,CAISERGREGETQYF
NA,TRBD2,TRBJ2-7,16,TRBV7-2,TGTGCCAGCAGTTGGAGCGGGGGGTCCTTCTCCTACGAGCAGTACTTC,CASSWSGGSFSYEQYF
NA,TRBD2,TRBJ2-7,15,TRBV10-2,TGCGCCAGCACCCCTCGGGGGGGGGCAACCTACGAGCAGTACTTC,CASTPRGGATYEQYF
few,NA,TRBJ1-1,15,TRBV6-2/TRBV6-3,TGTGCCAGCAGCCCCTTCGGGGGATCGAACACTGAAGCTTTCTTT,CASSPFGGSNTEAFF
NA,NA,TRBJ2-3,15,TRBV20-1,TGCAGTGCCACCGGGACCCCAGCCGGCACAGATACGCAGTATTTT,CSATGTPAGTDTQYF
NA,NA,TRBJ1-3,15,TRBV9,TGTGCCAGCAGCGTCGCCGGACAGCCGGGAAACACCATATATTTT,CASSVAGQPGNTIYF
NA,TRBD2,TRBJ2-7,16,TRBV4-1,TGCGCCAGCAGCCAGGAGACTAGCGGGGGGCCCTACGAGCAGTACTTC,CASSQETSGGPYEQYF
NA,TRBD2,TRBJ2-7,13,TRBV12-3/TRBV12-4,TGTGCCAGCAGACTAGCGGGGGGGCACGAGCAGTACTTC,CASRLAGGHEQYF
few,NA,TRBJ2-1,14,TRBV7-9,TGTGCCAGCAGCTTACGGGCTCAAAACAATGAGCAGTTCTTC,CASSLRAQNNEQFF
few,NA,TRBJ2-3,13,TRBV5-1,TGCGCCAGCAGCCCGGCCCCCGAGGGTACGCAGTATTTT,CASSPAPEGTQYF
NA,NA,TRBJ2-7,14,TRBV3-1,TGTGCCAGCAGCCAAGATGCCCGGCGCTACGAGCAGTACTTC,CASSQDARRYEQYF
few,NA,TRBJ1-4,12,TRBV20-1,TGCAGTGCTAGGGGGACCGGACGCGAACTGTTTTTT,CSARGTGRELFF
many,NA,TRBJ1-1,14,TRBV7-3,TGTGCCAGCAGCTTATACCCTGGGATCACTGAAGCTTTCTTT,CASSLYPGITEAFF
NA,TRBD2,TRBJ2-5,13,TRBV12-3/TRBV12-4,TGTGCCACCACACTCATAGCGGGAGAGACCCAGTACTTC,CATTLIAGETQYF
few,TRBD2,TRBJ2-5,18,TRBV28,TGTGCCAGCAGTTTAGGTTGGGGATTAGCGGGGGGCCAAGAGACCCAGTACTTC,CASSLGWGLAGGQETQYF
few,TRBD1,TRBJ1-1,13,TRBV2,TGTGCCAGCACCAGGGGGCCGGGGACTGAAGCTTTCTTT,CASTRGPGTEAFF
NA,TRBD2,TRBJ2-5,15,TRBV7-2,TGTGCCAGCAGCGGGAAGGGACTAGCGGGAGAGACCCAGTACTTC,CASSGKGLAGETQYF
many,NA,TRBJ2-3,14,TRBV5-1,TGCGCCAGCAGCTTAGGTATTAGCACAGATACGCAGTATTTT,CASSLGISTDTQYF